A selection of T cell receptor beta chains follows, all from one sample in a study of blood T cells in healthy people across ages. TCRdb itself ran the 5' RACE reads through MiXCR, one entry per CDR3 protein. Of 1.5 million to 2 million distinct CDR3 sequences listed, 28% were seen once; the top ten hold less than 9.5%. The sequenced sample consisted of blood. These receptors were taken from a woman aged 25 to 45 in good health. Each CDR3 is given with its conserved first and last residue. The order of the fields is D gene, CDR3 length, clone size, J gene, V gene, CDR3 DNA, CDR3 protein. A D gene is named only where the DNA matches it firmly. Size is stated for part of the rows, as once, few or many counts, or as a class when the clone is expanded.

>TRBD1|16|once|TRBJ2-7|TRBV6-5
TGTGCCAACAGTTACTCTCGAGGGACAGGGGCCTACGAGCAGTACTTC
CANSYSRGTGAYEQYF
>.|17|few|TRBJ2-3|TRBV7-2
TGTGCCAGCAGCTTACAGCCCCTAGCGCCTCGCACAGATACGCAGTATTTT
CASSLQPLAPRTDTQYF
>.|12|many|TRBJ2-5|TRBV7-2
TGTGCCAGCAGCCGGACTTGGGAGACCCAGTACTTC
CASSRTWETQYF
>.|15|.|TRBJ2-7|TRBV7-7
TGTGCCAGCAGCCCGGACTGGGCCTCCTACAATGAGCAGTACTTC
CASSPDWASYNEQYF
>.|13|.|TRBJ1-1|TRBV19
TGTGCCAGTCTGACCCCGGGCGAGTCGGAAGCTTTCTTT
CASLTPGESEAFF
>.|13|.|TRBJ2-7|TRBV20-1
TGCAGTGCTAGATACGGGGGCAGCTACGAGCAGTACTTC
CSARYGGSYEQYF
>TRBD1|18|few|TRBJ2-7|TRBV27
TGTGCCAGCAGTTTATTGGACAGGTTCGGACCCCGTCTCTACGAGCAGTACTTC
CASSLLDRFGPRLYEQYF
>.|13|.|TRBJ2-2|TRBV20-1
TGCAGTGCTATTGCCCCCGCCGCCGGGGAGCTGTTTTTT
CSAIAPAAGELFF
>.|14|few|TRBJ2-2|TRBV7-3
TGTGCCAGCAGCCCGGAAAAGTATACCGGGGAGCTGTTTTTT
CASSPEKYTGELFF
>TRBD2|15|few|TRBJ2-7|TRBV13
TGTGCCAGCAGCCGGGGGGGCAAAAGCTCCTACGAGCAGTACTTC
CASSRGGKSSYEQYF
>.|14|.|TRBJ1-5|TRBV28
TGTGCCAGCCGGGGGAGCAGACCAAATCAGCCCCAGCATTTT
CASRGSRPNQPQHF
>TRBD2|14|.|TRBJ2-3|TRBV27
TGTGCCAGCCCCCTAGCGGGAGGGAAAGATACGCAGTATTTT
CASPLAGGKDTQYF
>.|14|few|TRBJ1-4|TRBV12-5
TGTGCTAGTGGTTTGGGCGGGCCTTATGAAAAACTGTTTTTT
CASGLGGPYEKLFF
>.|14|many|TRBJ2-5|TRBV12-3/TRBV12-4
TGTGCCAGCAGTGCACAGGGGGGGGGTGAGACCCAGTACTTC
CASSAQGGGETQYF
>.|15|.|TRBJ1-6|TRBV4-2
TGTGCCAGCAGCCAATCCGGGACCACAAGCGTAAACCTCCACTTT
CASSQSGTTSVNLHF
>.|10|many|TRBJ2-5|TRBV29-1
TGCAGTGCCAGGGTGGAGACCCAGTACTTC
CSARVETQYF
>.|14|few|TRBJ1-4|TRBV18
TGTGCCAGCTCATCGGGGATGACTAATGAAAAACTGTTTTTT
CASSSGMTNEKLFF
>TRBD1|16|.|TRBJ2-5|TRBV29-1
TGCAGCGTAGGGCGGACAGGGCTCGTTCCTTGGGAGACCCAGTACTTC
CSVGRTGLVPWETQYF
>TRBD1|15|few|TRBJ1-5|TRBV15
TGTGCCACCAGCACACAGGGGACACAAAATCAGCCCCAGCATTTT
CATSTQGTQNQPQHF
>.|14|.|TRBJ2-2|TRBV28
TGTGCCGCGCTGCAGGGGGGTGGCACTGGGGAGCTGTTTTTT
CAALQGGGTGELFF
>TRBD1|14|few|TRBJ2-7|TRBV29-1
TGCAGCGCCGGGAAGGGACAGGGGGGCTACGAGCAGTACTTC
CSAGKGQGGYEQYF
>.|14|many|TRBJ2-5|TRBV28
TGTGCCAGCAGTTCCATAGGCCTAGTGGAGACCCAGTACTTC
CASSSIGLVETQYF
>.|14|many|TRBJ2-1|TRBV12-3/TRBV12-4
TGTGCCAGCAGGCTAAACCTAGTTTCGGATGAGCAGTTCTTC
CASRLNLVSDEQFF
>.|17|few|TRBJ2-7|TRBV4-3
TGCGCCAGCAGCCAAGAAGGGGTAGGGGGGGGCTCCTACGAGCAGTACTTC
CASSQEGVGGGSYEQYF
>TRBD1|14|.|TRBJ1-4|TRBV12-3/TRBV12-4
TGTGCCAGCAACCCGGGACAGTCTAATGAAAAACTGTTTTTT
CASNPGQSNEKLFF
>TRBD1|15|few|TRBJ1-2|TRBV20-1
TGCAGTGCTAGGGTTGGGACAGCCGTCAACTATGGCTACACCTTC
CSARVGTAVNYGYTF
>TRBD1|16|.|TRBJ2-7|TRBV7-9
TGTGCCAGCAGCTTCCGGGACAGGGATGAGGGTGCCGAGCAGTACTTC
CASSFRDRDEGAEQYF
>.|14|.|TRBJ2-1|TRBV5-1
TGCGCCAGCAGCTTGGATGCGGCCGGCAATGAGCAGTTCTTC
CASSLDAAGNEQFF
>.|16|.|TRBJ2-7|TRBV24-1
TGTGCCACCAGTTTTTTCAGGACAGCCGACCTCTACGAGCAGTACTTC
CATSFFRTADLYEQYF
>.|15|.|TRBJ2-3|TRBV20-1
TGCAGTGCTCGAGTTAGGACCCTTGGAGCAGATACGCAGTATTTT
CSARVRTLGADTQYF
>.|14|few|TRBJ2-1|TRBV5-1
TGCGCCAGCAGCTTGGAGTCGGCCTACAATGAGCAGTTCTTC
CASSLESAYNEQFF